The 8 T cell receptor beta chains presented below share a single source sample, sequenced in a study of T-cell memory formation after mild COVID-19. TCRdb reprocessed the 5' RACE reads via MiXCR and lists one record per CDR3 protein. The sample contains some 340,000 distinct CDR3 sequences, about an eighth of which appear only once. Sequenced input: PBMCs or a T cell subset sorted from them (not recorded which). Every receptor here comes from a man aged 18-30 years who had mild COVID-19 (a few samples of this study predate the infection). Cell type and time point are not known.

In its sample, this clonotype was seen once. V gene TRBV24-1 combines with J gene TRBJ1-1, with TRBD1 identical over 9 bases. The CDR3 runs 13 residues. CDR1 KGHDR and CDR2 SFDVKD come from the germline V gene. The ends lost 6 bases at V and 10 bases at J; junction bases unmatched: 8. CDR3 region: CATSIRQGEAAFF. The CDR3 DNA is TGTGCCACCAGTATCAGACAGGGGGAAGCAGCTTTCTTT.

The table lists this clonotype with many counts. The V and J genes are TRBV28 and TRBJ1-5; D gene uncertain. This CDR3 has 17 amino acids. Germline V gives CDR1 MDHEN, CDR2 SYDVKM. Between the trimmed V and J ends, which lost 10 bases and 6 bases, there was a span of 28 bases. CDR3 sequence: CATKTGELPLRGQPQHF. The DNA of the CDR3 is TGTGCCACCAAGACTGGGGAACTCCCTCTTCGGGGTCAGCCCCAGCATTTT.

The V and J genes are TRBV9 and TRBJ2-3, with D hard to call. The CDR3 extends over 11 amino acids. Trimming pared 1 base from V and 5 bases from J, leaving 2 bases between. Germline CDR1 is SGDLS and CDR2 is YYNGEE. The CDR3 region is CASSVKDTQYF. DNA of the CDR3: TGTGCCAGCAGCGTAAAAGATACGCAGTATTTT.

The V gene is TRBV18, the J gene TRBJ2-3; weak D call: TRBD2 (6 bases). V was clipped by 7 bases and J by 5 bases, with 10 bases between them. From germline, CDR1 is KGHSH and CDR2 LQKENI. The CDR3 runs to 12 residues. For the CDR3, the DNA is TGTGCCAGCTTACAGGAGGGAGATACGCAGTATTTT. This encodes CASLQEGDTQYF.

This clonotype was counted between two and nine times. The rearrangement links TRBV6-2 or TRBV6-3 to TRBJ2-1, with TRBD1 as a possible D gene (7 bases). CDR3 size: 13 residues. Germline assignment: CDR1 MNHEY and CDR2 SVGEGT. Trimming pared 6 bases from V and 8 bases from J, leaving 14 bases between. The CDR3 DNA reads as TGTGCCAGCAGCAGACAGGGAGGCCATGAGCAGTTCTTC. Protein: CASSRQGGHEQFF.

V usage is TRBV12-3 or TRBV12-4 and J usage is TRBJ2-3, with D perhaps matching TRBD1 or TRBD2 (6 bases each). Trimming took 3 bases from V and 1 from J, leaving 11 bases between them. This CDR3 spans 15 amino acids. The CDR3 here is CASSFGGPRTDTQYF. In DNA form, the CDR3 reads TGTGCCAGCAGTTTCGGGGGCCCCCGCACAGATACGCAGTATTTT.

This clonotype has only a few counts. The chain employs TRBV6-5 and TRBJ2-7; D perhaps matches TRBD1 (6 bases). Trimming left V 2 bases short and J 0 bases short, with 17 bases between. Per germline, CDR1 MNHEY and CDR2 SVGAGI. The CDR3 is 17 residues long. As DNA, the CDR3 is TGTGCCAGCAGTTACGCGGCAGGGGCAAGTGACTCCTACGAGCAGTACTTC. Translating it yields CASSYAAGASDSYEQYF.

V and J are TRBV7-2 and TRBJ1-5, with 11 bases aligning to TRBD1. J gave up 7 bases and V 5 bases, and 7 bases lay outside the gene matches. The CDR3 has 15 residues. Germline V gene lookup returns CDR1 SGHTA and CDR2 FQGNSA. The CDR3 protein is CASSQRGQGAQPQHF. Here the CDR3 DNA reads TGTGCCAGCAGCCAGCGAGGACAGGGGGCCCAGCCCCAGCATTTT.